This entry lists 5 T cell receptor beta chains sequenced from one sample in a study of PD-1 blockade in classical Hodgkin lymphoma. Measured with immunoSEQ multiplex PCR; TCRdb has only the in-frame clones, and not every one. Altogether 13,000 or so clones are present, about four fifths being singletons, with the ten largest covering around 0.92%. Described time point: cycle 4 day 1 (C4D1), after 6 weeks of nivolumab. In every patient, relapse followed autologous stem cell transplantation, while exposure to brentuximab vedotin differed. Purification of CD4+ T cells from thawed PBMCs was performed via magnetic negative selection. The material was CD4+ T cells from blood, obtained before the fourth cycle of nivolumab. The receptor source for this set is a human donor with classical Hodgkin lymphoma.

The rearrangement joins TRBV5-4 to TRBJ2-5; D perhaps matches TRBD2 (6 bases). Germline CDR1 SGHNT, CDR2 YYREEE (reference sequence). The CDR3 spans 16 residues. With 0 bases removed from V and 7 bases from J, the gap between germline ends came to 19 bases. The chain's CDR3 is CASSLAGRGRDVTQYF. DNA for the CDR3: TGTGCCAGCAGCTTGGCGGGCCGAGGGCGGGATGTGACCCAGTACTTC.

The CDR3 coding sequence is TGCGCCAGCAGCTTGGGGAGGGGTTTATCGGTCGAGCAGTACTTC. Protein: CASSLGRGLSVEQYF. The chain links TRBV5-1 to TRBJ2-7; D possibly corresponds to TRBD2 (6 bases). This CDR3 is built from 15 residues. The germline gives CDR1 SGHRS, CDR2 YFSETQ. The ends were cut back, 0 bases at V and 6 bases at J, with 16 bases in the middle.

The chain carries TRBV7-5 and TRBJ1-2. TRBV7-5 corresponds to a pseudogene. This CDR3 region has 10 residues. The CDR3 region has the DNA TGTGTCAGAAGCCCCCGGGGCTACACCTTC. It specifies CVRSPRGYTF.

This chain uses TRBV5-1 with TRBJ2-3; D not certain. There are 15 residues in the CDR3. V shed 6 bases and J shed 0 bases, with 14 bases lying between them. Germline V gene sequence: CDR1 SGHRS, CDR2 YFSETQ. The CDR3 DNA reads TGCGCCAGCAATGAGCAGGTCGTTAGCACAGATACGCAGTATTTT. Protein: CASNEQVVSTDTQYF.

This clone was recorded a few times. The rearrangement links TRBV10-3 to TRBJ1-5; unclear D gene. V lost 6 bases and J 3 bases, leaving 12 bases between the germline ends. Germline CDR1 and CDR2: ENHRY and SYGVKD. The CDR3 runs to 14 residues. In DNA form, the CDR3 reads TGTGCCATCAGCGGGTCCGGGTCCAATCAGCCCCAGCATTTT. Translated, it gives CAISGSGSNQPQHF.